The 7 T cell receptor beta chains in this list originate from one sample, sequenced in a study of blood T cell repertoires in COVID-19 (dated by TCRdb to 2018 to 2020). Libraries were built with the immunoSEQ multiplex PCR assay. Sourced from immuneACCESS, this table was stored by TCRdb with only in-frame sequences that have V and J called. A share of the clones is absent; for the studies checked, an unresolved V gene accounts for under half, and the remainder has no known explanation. In all, the sample holds about 44,000 clones, and approximately 88% of those were seen once. Of the sample, less than 1.5% falls within the top ten clones. The source material was peripheral blood. These receptors all stem from a woman aged 40 to 49 with acute or convalescent COVID-19.

The chain uses TRBV29-1 and TRBJ2-3; TRBD1 matches at 8 bases. Trimming took 6 bases from V and 1 from J; bases not matched to a gene: 3. This CDR3 contains 13 residues. Per germline, CDR1 SQVTM and CDR2 ANQGSEA. In DNA, the CDR3 is TGCAGCGTAACACAGGGGGGCACAGATACGCAGTATTTT. Protein product: CSVTQGGTDTQYF.

V is TRBV9 and J is TRBJ2-7; 7 nucleotides match TRBD1. The length of the CDR3 is 17 residues. V dropped 3 bases and J dropped 2; count of bases not matched to a gene: 14. Germline values: CDR1 SGDLS, CDR2 YYNGEE. CDR3 sequence: CASSAVPTGVGTYEQYF. CDR3 in DNA: TGTGCCAGCAGCGCCGTCCCCACAGGGGTGGGCACCTACGAGCAGTACTTC.

This sequence joins TRBV3-1 (or the pseudogene TRBV3-2) and TRBJ2-3; tentatively, D is TRBD1 (5 bases). CDR3 length equals 15 residues. The V gene's germline CDR1 is LGHDT and CDR2 YNNKEL (reference sequence). V was clipped by 1 base and J by 6 bases, with 14 bases between them. CDR3 sequence (DNA): TGTGCCAGCAGCCAAGCCCAGGGCCCCGTCGATACGCAGTATTTT. Protein product: CASSQAQGPVDTQYF.

This clone was detected only once. The rearrangement joins TRBV6-1 to TRBJ2-1, with a possible D match to TRBD2 (7 bases). Germline-derived CDR1 and CDR2 are MNHNS and SASEGT. This CDR3 region has 16 residues. The V gene lost 2 bases and the J gene lost 7 bases, with 18 bases spanning the gap. The CDR3 DNA is TGTGCCAGCAGTGAATTTGGGGGGGGCCGTACGAATGAGCAGTTCTTC. Residues: CASSEFGGGRTNEQFF.

This clone occurred once. The CDR3 DNA is TGTGCCACCAGCACCCGTGGGGGGGCGCGGGGTGAGACCCAGTACTTC. It specifies CATSTRGGARGETQYF. This chain uses TRBV15 with TRBJ2-5; D is perhaps TRBD2 (7 bases). From germline, CDR1 is LNHNV and CDR2 YYDKDF (reference sequence). The V end lost 4 bases, the J end lost 5 bases, and 20 bases lay between the germline ends. The CDR3 length is 16 residues. Drawing the rest from reference TRBV15 and TRBJ2-5, the complete variable domain is DAMVIQNPRYQVTQFGKPVTLSCSQTLNHNVMYWYQQKSSQAPKLLFHYYDKDFNNEADTPDNFQSRRPNTSFCFLDIRSPGLGDTAMYLCATSTRGGARGETQYFGPGTRLLVL.

On this clone itself: Other nucleotide sequences in the sample specify the same CDR3. The rearrangement joins TRBV27 to TRBJ1-1; perhaps TRBD1 as D (6 bases). The V and J ends lost 3 bases and 1 base respectively, with 6 bases between them. The CDR3 is 13 residues long. CDR1 and CDR2 (germline): MNHEY, SMNVEV (reference sequence). CDR3 amino acids: CASSFRGNTEAFF. The CDR3 bases are TGTGCCAGCAGTTTCAGGGGGAACACTGAAGCTTTCTTT.

J is TRBJ1-1 and V is TRBV5-1, with D tentatively TRBD1 (5 bases). The germline V gene has CDR1 SGHRS and CDR2 YFSETQ. V was clipped by 0 bases and J by 5 bases, with 14 bases between them. CDR3 length: 15 residues. The CDR3 DNA sequence: TGCGCCAGCAGCTTGGGGGGCGTTGGGGATACTGAAGCTTTCTTT. This translates into CASSLGGVGDTEAFF.